One sample yielded the 31 T cell receptor beta chains listed below, sequenced in a study of response to subunit inactivated influenza vaccine. TCRdb independently ran MiXCR on the RT-PCR reads; one entry per CDR3 protein. This repertoire shows about 530,000 distinct CDR3 sequences, under 15% found once; its top ten account for around 12%. Sequences were derived from PBMCs from blood, sampled 40 to 50 days after vaccination. The source is a man in his forties or fifties who received an inactivated influenza vaccine.

In this sample, this clonotype turned up once. This chain joins TRBV7-9 and TRBJ2-3; D is uncertain. This CDR3 is 14 amino acids long. In germline, CDR1 is SEHNR, CDR2 FQNEAQ (reference sequence). With 5 bases removed from V and 0 bases from J, the gap between germline ends came to 9 bases. The CDR3 coding sequence is TGTGCCAGCAGCCACGAATCTAGCACAGATACGCAGTATTTT. This encodes CASSHESSTDTQYF.

The chain links TRBV11-2 to TRBJ2-3; 12 bases match TRBD2. Germline CDR1 is SGHAT and CDR2 is FQNNGV. The CDR3 is 19 residues long. V shed 1 base and J 2 bases; nucleotides not matched to a gene: 10. The CDR3 DNA follows: TGTGCCAGCAGCTTAGTCCGCCTACTAGCGGGAGGTCTCACAGATACGCAGTATTTT. It translates to CASSLVRLLAGGLTDTQYF.

The V call is TRBV7-9, the J call TRBJ2-7, with TRBD2 matching over 7 bases. V lost 5 bases to trimming and J lost 6 bases; unmatched junction nucleotides: 19. Looked up from germline, CDR1 is SEHNR and CDR2 is FQNEAQ (reference sequence). The CDR3 is 17 amino acids. The CDR3 reads CASSRWVGGTPGFEQYF. The CDR3 DNA follows: TGTGCCAGCAGCCGATGGGTGGGGGGGACCCCGGGATTCGAGCAGTACTTC.

This clonotype turned up a few times. The chain combines TRBV11-2 with TRBJ1-2, with TRBD1 matching over 8 bases. Germline loops: CDR1 SGHAT, CDR2 FQNNGV. The CDR3 totals 12 residues. With 6 bases clipped from V and 7 bases from J, the junction kept 4 bases outside the gene matches. The CDR3 nucleotides read TGTGCCAGCAGGGACAGGGAGGGTGGCTACACCTTC. Amino acids: CASRDREGGYTF.

The chain carries TRBV27 and TRBJ2-7; no clear D gene. The V gene lost 3 bases and the J gene lost 3 bases, with 9 bases spanning the gap. Germline-derived CDR1 and CDR2 are MNHEY and SMNVEV (reference sequence). The CDR3 is made up of 13 amino acids. CDR3 DNA sequence: TGTGCCAGCAGTTTTCAAGGGTACTACGAGCAGTACTTC. Amino acid sequence: CASSFQGYYEQYF.

This clonotype has more than one count but fewer than ten. This chain links TRBV5-1 with TRBJ2-5; TRBD1 matches 7 bases. Germline V gene lookup returns CDR1 SGHRS and CDR2 YFSETQ. Trimming took 4 bases from V and 5 from J; bases not matched to a gene: 8. The CDR3 runs to 14 residues. CDR3 sequence: CASSNYRDSETQYF. The CDR3 DNA follows: TGCGCCAGCAGCAATTACCGGGACAGCGAGACCCAGTACTTC.

In this sample, this clonotype turned up a few times. This rearrangement joins TRBV6-2 or TRBV6-3 to TRBJ2-7; D remains unclear. Germline CDR1 and CDR2: MNHEY and SVGEGT. This CDR3 is built from 17 residues. V was trimmed by 0 bases and J by 0 bases, leaving 15 bases between them. This CDR3 is CASSYSPGRAYSYEQYF. The CDR3 coding sequence is TGTGCCAGCAGTTACTCCCCCGGCCGGGCCTACTCCTACGAGCAGTACTTC.

The chain uses TRBV6-1 and TRBJ1-6, with D perhaps TRBD1 (6 bases). This CDR3 has 15 amino acids. Trimming removed 0 bases at V and 10 bases at J, with 13 bases between. Germline CDR1 MNHNS, CDR2 SASEGT. Here the CDR3 reads CASSEARQGRSPLHF. The CDR3 region has the DNA TGTGCCAGCAGTGAAGCCCGGCAGGGGAGATCACCCCTCCACTTT.

This clonotype has more than one count but fewer than ten. V gene TRBV7-9 combines with J gene TRBJ2-2, with D possibly being TRBD2 (5 bases). Trimming removed 2 bases from V and 5 bases from J, with 12 bases in between. Germline V gene sequence: CDR1 SEHNR, CDR2 FQNEAQ (reference sequence). The CDR3 runs 15 residues. CDR3 coding DNA: TGTGCCAGCAGCTTACCCGACGGACTGACCGGGGAGCTGTTTTTT. Its translation: CASSLPDGLTGELFF.

This clonotype was counted many times. The chain uses TRBV29-1 and TRBJ2-7, with D perhaps given as TRBD1 or TRBD2 (6 bases each). Trimming cost V 2 bases and J 5 bases, with 13 bases left between them. CDR3 length: 13 residues. Germline CDR1 reads SQVTM; CDR2 reads ANQGSEA. The DNA for the CDR3 is TGCAGCGTTGAACCGGAGGGGGGTAACGAGCAGTACTTC. This sequence encodes CSVEPEGGNEQYF.

Ten or more counts support this clonotype. The V call is TRBV18, the J call TRBJ1-5; no clear D gene. CDR1 and CDR2 (germline): KGHSH, LQKENI. CDR3 size: 12 residues. Trimming pared 8 bases from V and 5 bases from J, leaving 10 bases between. CDR3 coding DNA: TGTGCCAGCAGCCCTGGGGATCAGCCCCAGCATTTT. Translated, it gives CASSPGDQPQHF.

This clonotype was seen more than once but under ten times. The rearrangement joins TRBV7-2 to TRBJ2-7, with a weak D call TRBD2 (6 bases). V was trimmed by 3 bases and J by 3 bases, leaving 15 bases between them. Germline values: CDR1 SGHTA, CDR2 FQGNSA. The CDR3 covers 15 residues. The CDR3 DNA sequence: TGTGCCAGCAGCTTGCCGGGACTCCGAATCTACGAGCAGTACTTC. It encodes CASSLPGLRIYEQYF.

The chain carries TRBV7-9 and TRBJ2-5; 10 bases agree with TRBD1. The CDR3 runs 15 residues. The trim removed 5 bases at V and 1 base at J, leaving 4 bases unmatched. Looked up from germline, CDR1 is SEHNR and CDR2 is FQNEAQ (reference sequence). The DNA of the CDR3 is TGTGCCAGCAGCCTCCGGGACAGGGGCCAAGAGACCCAGTACTTC. Its protein product is CASSLRDRGQETQYF.

This chain connects TRBV5-1 to TRBJ1-1; D ambiguous. V was cut by 3 bases and J by 0 bases, with 9 bases left in between. CDR1 and CDR2 from the germline V gene are SGHRS and YFSETQ. This CDR3 has 14 amino acids. The DNA for the CDR3 is TGCGCCAGCAGCTGGGCAACAGTGAACACTGAAGCTTTCTTT. Translating gives CASSWATVNTEAFF.

This clonotype was detected a few times. J is TRBJ2-3 and V is TRBV29-1, with 9 positions matching TRBD1. Germline CDR1 SQVTM, CDR2 ANQGSEA. The CDR3 runs to 17 residues. The junction had 8 bases not matched to a gene; V was cut back by 0 bases and J by 1 base. DNA of the CDR3: TGCAGCGTTGAAGATGGACGGACAGGGGTAGGCACAGATACGCAGTATTTT. Protein: CSVEDGRTGVGTDTQYF.

The genes are TRBV11-1 and TRBJ2-6; D possibly corresponds to TRBD1 (5 bases). CDR3 length equals 20 residues. The V gene's germline CDR1 is SGHAT and CDR2 FQDESV (reference sequence). For the CDR3, the DNA is TGTGCGAGCCGATTGTGGGCAGCCCTCTTACAGGCGGCTGGGGCCAACGTCCTGACTTTC. Translated: CASRLWAALLQAAGANVLTF.

This clonotype showed up just a few times. The V gene is TRBV12-3 or TRBV12-4, the J gene TRBJ2-7, with 9 bases lining up with TRBD2. The CDR3 loop spans 16 amino acids. Trimming at V came to 3 bases and at J to 3 bases, leaving 9 bases not matched to a gene. CDR3 in amino acids: CASSFPAGGRGYEQYF. In nucleotides, the CDR3 is TGTGCCAGCAGTTTCCCGGCGGGCGGGAGGGGCTACGAGCAGTACTTC.

The chain combines TRBV6-1 with TRBJ2-1; D not certain. V gave up 3 bases and J gave up 0 bases, with 9 bases separating them. This CDR3 has 15 amino acids. Germline loops: CDR1 MNHNS, CDR2 SASEGT. CDR3 in amino acids: CASSEWWSSYNEQFF. The CDR3 DNA reads as TGTGCCAGCAGTGAGTGGTGGAGCTCCTACAATGAGCAGTTCTTC.

Many counts were recorded for this clonotype. The CDR3 is CSPLPLTSGSSYNEQFF. In nucleotides, the CDR3 is TGCAGTCCCCTCCCCCTGACTAGCGGGAGCTCCTACAATGAGCAGTTCTTC. The chain carries TRBV20-1 and TRBJ2-1; TRBD2 agrees at 12 bases. J gave up 0 bases and V 8 bases, and 11 bases lay outside the gene matches. This CDR3 is built from 17 residues. The germline gives CDR1 DFQATT, CDR2 SNEGSKA (reference sequence).

This clonotype was detected only a few times. The genes are TRBV20-1 and TRBJ2-7, with 12 nucleotides matching TRBD2. This CDR3 region has 16 residues. Germline CDR1 and CDR2: DFQATT and SNEGSKA (reference sequence). With 5 bases clipped from V and 4 bases from J, the junction kept 12 bases outside the gene matches. In DNA form, the CDR3 reads TGCAGTGCTGAAATTGGACTAGCGGGGAAAGGGTACGAGCAGTACTTC. Residues: CSAEIGLAGKGYEQYF.

This clonotype was counted many times. This chain's CDR3 is CSTHGGDNQPQHF. The DNA for the CDR3 is TGCAGTACTCATGGGGGCGACAATCAGCCCCAGCATTTT. The V call is TRBV20-1, the J call TRBJ1-5; tentative D call: TRBD1 (6 bases). There are 13 residues in the CDR3. V was pared by 8 bases and J by 3 bases, with 14 bases between. Germline V gene data show CDR1 as DFQATT and CDR2 as SNEGSKA (reference sequence).

This clonotype came up a few times. V is TRBV20-1 and J is TRBJ2-7; 8 bases match TRBD1. Trimming cost V 1 base and J 2 bases; bases outside gene matches: 4. Germline CDR1 reads DFQATT; CDR2 reads SNEGSKA (reference sequence). CDR3 length: 14 residues. The CDR3 nucleotides are TGCAGTGCTAGAGGTCGACAGGGGCCCTACGAGCAGTACTTC. Its translation: CSARGRQGPYEQYF.

The V gene is TRBV29-1, the J gene TRBJ2-7; D is undetermined. V was cut by 2 bases and J by 0 bases, with 11 bases left in between. Germline V gene sequence: CDR1 SQVTM, CDR2 ANQGSEA. This CDR3 comprises 14 residues. CDR3 sequence (DNA): TGCAGCGTTGAAACGACCGAGAGCTCCTACGAGCAGTACTTC. Translating it yields CSVETTESSYEQYF.

This CDR3 is CASSQFLGRDTGELFF. For the CDR3, the DNA is TGCGCCAGCAGCCAATTCCTAGGTAGAGATACCGGGGAGCTGTTTTTT. The chain is built from TRBV4-3 and TRBJ2-2; no reliable D call. The CDR3 is 16 residues long. V gave up 2 bases and J gave up 5 bases, with 15 bases separating them. Germline CDR1 LGHNA, CDR2 YSLEER.

The CDR3 region has the DNA TGTGCCATCAGTGAGTTTCAGGGACGGTCTGGGGCCAACGTCCTGACTTTC. It yields the protein CAISEFQGRSGANVLTF. The V and J genes are TRBV10-3 and TRBJ2-6, with D perhaps matching TRBD1 or TRBD2 (5 bases each). Trimming took 1 base from V and 1 from J, leaving 11 bases between them. Germline V lookup: CDR1 ENHRY, CDR2 SYGVKD. The CDR3 totals 17 residues.

The chain is built from TRBV20-1 and TRBJ2-1; D uncertain. This CDR3 is 12 amino acids long. Germline V CDR1 and CDR2: DFQATT, SNEGSKA (reference sequence). V lost 3 bases and J lost 4, with 7 bases in between. The CDR3 spells CSASRSYNEQFF. The CDR3 DNA follows: TGCAGTGCTAGTCGTAGTTACAATGAGCAGTTCTTC.

The genes are TRBV13 and TRBJ2-7; D might be TRBD2 (6 bases). V was trimmed by 5 bases and J by 5 bases, leaving 16 bases between them. CDR3 size: 14 residues. Germline assignment: CDR1 PRHDT and CDR2 FYEKMQ (reference sequence). CDR3 bases: TGTGCCAGCAGCCGACGGGACGGGGGAAACGAGCAGTACTTC. Its protein is CASSRRDGGNEQYF.

This clonotype was observed a handful of times. The V gene is TRBV28, the J gene TRBJ1-1; D remains unclear. Trimming stripped 4 bases from V and 3 bases from J, with 6 bases between. The length of the CDR3 is 12 residues. Germline V lookup: CDR1 MDHEN, CDR2 SYDVKM. The CDR3 is CASSWADTEAFF. CDR3 sequence (DNA): TGTGCCAGCAGTTGGGCCGACACTGAAGCTTTCTTT. The full variable domain, completed using reference TRBV28 and TRBJ1-1, is DVKVTQSSRYLVKRTGEKVFLECVQDMDHENMFWYRQDPGLGLRLIYFSYDVKMKEKGDIPEGYSVSREKKERFSLILESASTNQTSMYLCASSWADTEAFFGQGTRLTVV.

The J gene is TRBJ1-4, the V gene TRBV5-1; D might be TRBD1 (5 bases). This CDR3 is built from 15 residues. Looked up from germline, CDR1 is SGHRS and CDR2 is YFSETQ. Trimming stripped 0 bases from V and 3 bases from J, with 9 bases between. The CDR3 reads CASSLVGVSNEKLFF. DNA of the CDR3: TGCGCCAGCAGCTTGGTGGGGGTTTCTAATGAAAAACTGTTTTTT.

This clonotype has ten or more counts. This chain uses TRBV7-8 with TRBJ2-3; TRBD2 matches 7 bases. In germline, CDR1 is SGHVS, CDR2 FQNEAQ. The CDR3 contains 16 residues. V lost 2 bases and J lost 4; bases outside the gene matches: 9. CDR3 coding DNA: TGTGCCAGCAGCTTATCCCTAGCGGTCACGGCAGATACGCAGTATTTT. Translating gives CASSLSLAVTADTQYF.

The chain recombines TRBV28 with TRBJ2-7; 8 nucleotides match TRBD1. The V gene's germline CDR1 is MDHEN and CDR2 SYDVKM. The V and J ends lost 10 bases and 1 base, in that order; junction bases with no gene match: 6. This CDR3 has 13 amino acids. The CDR3 here is CATTGTGSYEQYF. The CDR3 DNA sequence: TGTGCCACAACCGGGACAGGATCCTACGAGCAGTACTTC.